This T cell receptor (beta chain) emerged from a study of shared clonotypes between healthy human individuals. Per germline, CDR1 WSHSY and CDR2 SAAADI. The CDR3 is made up of 12 amino acids. Trimming stripped 3 bases from V and 6 bases from J, with 8 bases between. Profiling relied on immunoSEQ multiplex PCR, and the TCRdb table lists in-frame clones only, not all of them. There are 1,500,000 or so clones in the sample; roughly 96% occur only once, and roughly 1.2% lies in the top ten. The TCR sequence derives from a man aged 25 to 40 in good health. The sequenced sample consisted of naive CD4+ T cells sorted from blood. As to subset: CD45RA+ positively selected. The chain links TRBV10-2 to TRBJ1-1; no definite D call. DNA for the CDR3: TGCGCCAGCAGTGACAGGTTGGCTGAAGCTTTCTTT. It is translated as CASSDRLAEAFF.